The subject of this entry is one TCR beta chain. The sample belongs to a study of T cells after yellow fever vaccination. Germline V gene lookup returns CDR1 SGHTA and CDR2 FQGNSA. This CDR3 contains 14 residues. Trimming pared 2 bases from V and 5 bases from J, leaving 13 bases between. TCRdb processed the 5' RACE reads anew with MiXCR; each CDR3 protein has one entry. The sample includes 450,000 to 650,000 distinct CDR3 sequences, roughly 14% of them seen just once. The material was PBMCs, obtained on the day of the yellow fever booster vaccination. This clonotype was sampled from a man younger than 45 who received the YFV17D yellow fever vaccine. This rearrangement joins TRBV7-2 to TRBJ2-7; D may be TRBD1 or TRBD2 (5 bases each). CDR3 in amino acids: CASSLSRERNEQYF. The DNA for the CDR3 is TGTGCCAGCAGCTTATCCAGGGAGCGAAACGAGCAGTACTTC.